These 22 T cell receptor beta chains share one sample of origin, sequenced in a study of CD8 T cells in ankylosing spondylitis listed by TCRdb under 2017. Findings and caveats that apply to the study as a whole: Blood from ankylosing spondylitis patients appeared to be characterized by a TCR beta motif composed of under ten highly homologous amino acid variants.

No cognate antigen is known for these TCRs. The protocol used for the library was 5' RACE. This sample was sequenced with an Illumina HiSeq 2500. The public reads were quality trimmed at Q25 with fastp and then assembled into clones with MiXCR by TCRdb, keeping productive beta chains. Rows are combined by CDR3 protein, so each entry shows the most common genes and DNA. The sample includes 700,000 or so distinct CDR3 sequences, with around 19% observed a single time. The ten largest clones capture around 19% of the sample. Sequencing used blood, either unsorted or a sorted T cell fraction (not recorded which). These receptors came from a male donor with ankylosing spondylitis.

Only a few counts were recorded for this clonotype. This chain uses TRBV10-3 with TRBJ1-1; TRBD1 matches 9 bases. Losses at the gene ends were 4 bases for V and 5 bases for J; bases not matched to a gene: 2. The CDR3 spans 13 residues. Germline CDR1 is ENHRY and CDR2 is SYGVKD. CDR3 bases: TGTGCCATCAGTGGGACAGGGGATACTGAAGCTTTCTTT. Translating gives CAISGTGDTEAFF.

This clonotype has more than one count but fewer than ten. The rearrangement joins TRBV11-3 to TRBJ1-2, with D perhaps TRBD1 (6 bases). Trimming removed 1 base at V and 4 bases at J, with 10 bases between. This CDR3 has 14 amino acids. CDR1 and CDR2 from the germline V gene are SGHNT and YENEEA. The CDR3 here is CASSLGDKPYGYTF. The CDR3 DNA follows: TGTGCCAGCAGCTTAGGGGACAAACCCTATGGCTACACCTTC.

The CDR3 protein is CASSRANQGSGYTF. In nucleotides, the CDR3 is TGTGCCAGCAGTCGAGCGAACCAGGGCTCTGGCTACACCTTC. The rearrangement joins TRBV3-1 to TRBJ1-2; D possibly corresponds to TRBD1 (5 bases). There are 14 residues in the CDR3. Trimming cost V 6 bases and J 7 bases, with 18 bases left between them. Germline V lookup: CDR1 LGHDT, CDR2 YNNKEL (reference sequence).

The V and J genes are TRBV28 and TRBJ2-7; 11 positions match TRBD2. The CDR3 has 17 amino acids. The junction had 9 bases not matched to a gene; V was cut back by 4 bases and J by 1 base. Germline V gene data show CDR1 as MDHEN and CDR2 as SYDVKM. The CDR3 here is CASSSSELAGASYEQYF. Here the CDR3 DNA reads TGTGCCAGCAGTTCCTCGGAACTAGCGGGAGCGTCCTACGAGCAGTACTTC. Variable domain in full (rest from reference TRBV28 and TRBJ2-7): DVKVTQSSRYLVKRTGEKVFLECVQDMDHENMFWYRQDPGLGLRLIYFSYDVKMKEKGDIPEGYSVSREKKERFSLILESASTNQTSMYLCASSSSELAGASYEQYFGPGTRLTVT.

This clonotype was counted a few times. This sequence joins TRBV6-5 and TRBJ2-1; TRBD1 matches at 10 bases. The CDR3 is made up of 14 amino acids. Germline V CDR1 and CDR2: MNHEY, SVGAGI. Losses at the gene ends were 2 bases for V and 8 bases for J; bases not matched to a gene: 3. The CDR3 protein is CASSYAGTGDEQFF. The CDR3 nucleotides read TGTGCCAGCAGTTACGCCGGGACAGGGGATGAGCAGTTCTTC.

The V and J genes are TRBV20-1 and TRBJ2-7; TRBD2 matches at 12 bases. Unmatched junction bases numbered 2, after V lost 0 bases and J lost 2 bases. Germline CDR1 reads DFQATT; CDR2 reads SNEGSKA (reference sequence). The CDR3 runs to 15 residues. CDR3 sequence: CSARDASGRAYEQYF. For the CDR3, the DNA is TGCAGTGCTAGAGATGCTAGCGGGAGGGCCTACGAGCAGTACTTC.

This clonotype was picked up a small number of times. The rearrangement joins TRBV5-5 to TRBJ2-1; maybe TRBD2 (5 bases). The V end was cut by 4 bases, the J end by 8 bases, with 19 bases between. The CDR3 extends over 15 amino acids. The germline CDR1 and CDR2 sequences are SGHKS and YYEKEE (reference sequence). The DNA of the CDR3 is TGTGCCAGCAGCCCTGGCGTAGGACTCTGGGATGAGCAGTTCTTC. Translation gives CASSPGVGLWDEQFF. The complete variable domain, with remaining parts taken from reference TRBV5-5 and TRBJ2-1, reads DAGVTQSPTHLIKTRGQQVTLRCSPISGHKSVSWYQQVLGQGPQFIFQYYEKEERGRGNFPDRFSARQFPNYSSELNVNALLLGDSALYLCASSPGVGLWDEQFFGPGTRLTVL.

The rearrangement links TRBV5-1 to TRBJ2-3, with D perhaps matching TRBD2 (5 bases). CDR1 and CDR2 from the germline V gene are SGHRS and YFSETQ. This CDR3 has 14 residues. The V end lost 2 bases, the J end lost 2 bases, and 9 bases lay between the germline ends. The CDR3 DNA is TGCGCCAGCAGCTTCGGGATAGACACAGATACGCAGTATTTT. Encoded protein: CASSFGIDTDTQYF.

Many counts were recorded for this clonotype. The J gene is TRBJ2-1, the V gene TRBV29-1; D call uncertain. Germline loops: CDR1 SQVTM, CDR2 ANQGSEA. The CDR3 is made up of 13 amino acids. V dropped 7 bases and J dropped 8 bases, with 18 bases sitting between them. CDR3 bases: TGCAGCGCCCTAACCGGGCTATCGGATGAGCAGTTCTTC. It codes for CSALTGLSDEQFF.

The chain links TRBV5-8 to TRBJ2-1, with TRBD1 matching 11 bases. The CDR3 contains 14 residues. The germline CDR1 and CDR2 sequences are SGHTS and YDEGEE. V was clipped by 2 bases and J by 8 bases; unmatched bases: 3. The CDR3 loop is CASSFGTGGDEQFF. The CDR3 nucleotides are TGTGCCAGCAGCTTTGGGACAGGGGGGGATGAGCAGTTCTTC.

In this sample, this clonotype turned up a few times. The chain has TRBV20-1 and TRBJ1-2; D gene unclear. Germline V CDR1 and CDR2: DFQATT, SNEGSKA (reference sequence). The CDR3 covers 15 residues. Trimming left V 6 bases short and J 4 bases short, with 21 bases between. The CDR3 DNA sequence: TGCAGTGCGGTCCTCAGTCCTCTTTCGGCCTATGGCTACACCTTC. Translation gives CSAVLSPLSAYGYTF.

In DNA form, the CDR3 reads TGTGCCAGCAGTGACTCTGGCTGCCCCTACGAGCAGTACTTC. Its protein is CASSDSGCPYEQYF. This chain links TRBV6-4 with TRBJ2-7; no clear D gene. V was pared by 0 bases and J by 2 bases, with 8 bases between. Germline V gives CDR1 MRHNA, CDR2 SNTAGT. This CDR3 contains 14 residues.

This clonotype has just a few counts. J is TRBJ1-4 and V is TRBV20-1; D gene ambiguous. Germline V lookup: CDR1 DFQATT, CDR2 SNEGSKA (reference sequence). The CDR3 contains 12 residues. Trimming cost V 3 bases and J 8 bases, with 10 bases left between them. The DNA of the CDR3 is TGCAGTGCTAGTCCGTCGCAGGAAAAACTGTTTTTT. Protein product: CSASPSQEKLFF.

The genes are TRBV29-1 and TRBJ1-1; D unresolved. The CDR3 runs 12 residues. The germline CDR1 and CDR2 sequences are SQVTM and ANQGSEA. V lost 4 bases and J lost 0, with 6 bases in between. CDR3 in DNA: TGCAGCGTTGGCTACATGAACACTGAAGCTTTCTTT. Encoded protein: CSVGYMNTEAFF.

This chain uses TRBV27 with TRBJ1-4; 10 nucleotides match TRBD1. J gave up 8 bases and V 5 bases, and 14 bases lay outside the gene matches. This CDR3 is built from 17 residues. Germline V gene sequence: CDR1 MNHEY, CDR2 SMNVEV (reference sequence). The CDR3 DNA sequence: TGTGCCAGCAGTGGCCGAGGGACAGGGGCGGGGTTAGAAAAACTGTTTTTT. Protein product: CASSGRGTGAGLEKLFF. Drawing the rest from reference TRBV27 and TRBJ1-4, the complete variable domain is EAQVTQNPRYLITVTGKKLTVTCSQNMNHEYMSWYRQDPGLGLRQIYYSMNVEVTDKGDVPEGYKVSRKEKRNFPLILESPSPNQTSLYFCASSGRGTGAGLEKLFFGSGTQLSVL.

In DNA form, the CDR3 reads TGTGCCAGCAGTTTCTCTCCTGCAGGAAACAATGAGCAGTTCTTC. It codes for CASSFSPAGNNEQFF. V gene TRBV28 combines with J gene TRBJ2-1; no reliable D call. The CDR3 has 15 residues. Germline assignment: CDR1 MDHEN and CDR2 SYDVKM. The V gene lost 3 bases and the J gene lost 5 bases, with 14 bases spanning the gap.

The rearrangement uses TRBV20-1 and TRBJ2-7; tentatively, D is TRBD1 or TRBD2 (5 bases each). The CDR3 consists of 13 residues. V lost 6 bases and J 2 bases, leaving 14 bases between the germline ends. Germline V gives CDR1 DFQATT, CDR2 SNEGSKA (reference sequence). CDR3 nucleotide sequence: TGCAGTGCGACCGGGACCACGACCTACGAGCAGTACTTC. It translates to CSATGTTTYEQYF.

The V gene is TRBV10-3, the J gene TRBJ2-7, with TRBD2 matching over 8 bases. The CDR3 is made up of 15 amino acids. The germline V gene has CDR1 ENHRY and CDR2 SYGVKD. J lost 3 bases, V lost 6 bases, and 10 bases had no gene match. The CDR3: CAISLDQREFYEQYF. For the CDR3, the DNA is TGTGCCATCAGCCTAGATCAGCGGGAGTTCTACGAGCAGTACTTC.

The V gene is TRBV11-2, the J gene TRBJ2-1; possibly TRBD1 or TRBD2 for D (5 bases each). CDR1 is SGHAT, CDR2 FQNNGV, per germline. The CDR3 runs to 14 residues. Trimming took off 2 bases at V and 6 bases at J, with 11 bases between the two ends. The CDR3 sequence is CASSLMAGSNEQFF. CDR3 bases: TGTGCCAGCAGCTTAATGGCAGGGAGCAATGAGCAGTTCTTC.

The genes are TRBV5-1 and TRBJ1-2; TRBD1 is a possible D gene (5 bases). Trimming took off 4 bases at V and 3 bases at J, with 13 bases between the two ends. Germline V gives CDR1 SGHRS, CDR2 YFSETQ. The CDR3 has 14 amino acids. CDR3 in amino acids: CASSTAGRDYGYTF. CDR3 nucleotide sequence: TGCGCCAGCAGCACGGCCGGCAGGGACTATGGCTACACCTTC.

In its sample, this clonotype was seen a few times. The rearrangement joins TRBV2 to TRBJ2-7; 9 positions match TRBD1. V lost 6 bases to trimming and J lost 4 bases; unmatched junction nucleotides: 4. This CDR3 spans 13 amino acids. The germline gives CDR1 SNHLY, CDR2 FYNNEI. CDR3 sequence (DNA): TGTGCCAGCAGGACAGACAGGGGGTACGAGCAGTACTTC. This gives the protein CASRTDRGYEQYF.

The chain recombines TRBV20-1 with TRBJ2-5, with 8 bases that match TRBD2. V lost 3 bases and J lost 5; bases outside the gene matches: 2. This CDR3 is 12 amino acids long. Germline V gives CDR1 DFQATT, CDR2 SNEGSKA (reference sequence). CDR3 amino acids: CSASRGGETQYF. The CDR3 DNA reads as TGCAGTGCTAGTCGGGGGGGGGAGACCCAGTACTTC.